This TCR beta chain emerged from a study of CD8 T cells in ankylosing spondylitis. Note on this clonotype: The antigen remains undetermined.

Germline V gives CDR1 MNHEY, CDR2 SVGAGI. The CDR3 sequence is 15 residues long. The trim removed 0 bases at V and 3 bases at J, leaving 4 bases unmatched. TCR beta libraries were made by quantitative 5'-RACE with molecular barcodes. In TCRdb, the 5' RACE reads were re-called with MiXCR into one record per CDR3 protein. The repertoire holds fewer than 500,000 distinct CDR3 sequences, with about a fifth as singletons. General study points: Seemingly distinctive of ankylosing spondylitis blood was a TCR beta motif formed by eight highly homologous variants. Reported data indicate significant enrichment of disease-linked clones within matched ankylosing spondylitis synovial fluid. Several of the motif variants were reported before in synovial fluid and blood from reactive arthritis. Clones linked to the disease showed a CD8+ phenotype. They occurred at relatively low frequencies in peripheral blood.

This clonotype originated in a male donor with ankylosing spondylitis. The genes are TRBV6-5 and TRBJ2-7, with TRBD1 identical over 8 bases. Sequencing input: blood, either unsorted or a sorted T cell fraction (not recorded which). CDR3: CASSYSGQDHYEQYF. The CDR3 DNA is TGTGCCAGCAGTTACTCGGGACAGGATCACTACGAGCAGTACTTC.